This TCR beta chain was retrieved from a study of tumor-infiltrating lymphocytes in primary liver carcinoma. Study outcomes and limitations: Detection in all five tumor regions applied to only about 7.5-24% of top clones.

Ends included, the CDR3 has 12 residues. Germline CDR1 reads SQVTM; CDR2 reads ANQGSEA. Points on this clonotype: Its specificity is unknown. The conserved final phenylalanine or tryptophan is absent from the CDR3, which likely points to a read error. Because the CDR3's place on the DNA is in doubt, the DNA is left out and the CDR3 is given as listed by TCRdb.

Joint extraction of RNA and DNA used about 17-30 mg of bulk tissue that was unsorted. The authors sampled five separate regions per tumor. Constant-region priming of approximately 500 ng total RNA yielded TCR beta cDNA. Three nested multiplex PCR rounds of slightly modified ARM-PCR generated TCR beta libraries. The opening two PCR rounds, about 11 cycles each, paired TRBV1-TRBV30 forward primers with a C-beta reverse primer. TCRdb reprocessed the multiplex PCR reads via MiXCR and lists one record per CDR3 protein. The table has approximately 23,000 distinct CDR3 sequences, 70% to 90% seen once. The receptor was isolated from a woman aged 30 to 39 with primary liver carcinoma and hepatitis B virus infection. The chain carries TRBV29-1 and TRBJ2-1; the D segment call TRBD2 is taken from the table without a DNA check. Sequenced input: liver tumor tissue from sampling region 2. As for subset: tumor region T2, inferior pole. This chain's CDR3 is CSVVGWEDRTFL.